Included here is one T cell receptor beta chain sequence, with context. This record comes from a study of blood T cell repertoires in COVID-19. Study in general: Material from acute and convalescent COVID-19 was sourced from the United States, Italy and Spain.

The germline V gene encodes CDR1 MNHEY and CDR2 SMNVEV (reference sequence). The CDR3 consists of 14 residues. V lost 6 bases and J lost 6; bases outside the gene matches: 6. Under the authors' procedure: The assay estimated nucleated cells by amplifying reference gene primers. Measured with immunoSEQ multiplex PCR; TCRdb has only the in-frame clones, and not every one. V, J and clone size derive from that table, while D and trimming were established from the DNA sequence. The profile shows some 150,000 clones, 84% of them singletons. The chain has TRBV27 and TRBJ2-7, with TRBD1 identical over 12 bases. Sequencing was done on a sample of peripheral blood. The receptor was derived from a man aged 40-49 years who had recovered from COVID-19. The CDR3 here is CASSPGTGGGEQYF. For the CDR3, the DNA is TGTGCCAGCAGCCCCGGGACAGGGGGCGGCGAGCAGTACTTC.